This T cell receptor (beta chain) comes out of a study of cytomegalovirus exposure and HLA in healthy donors listed by TCRdb under 2017. Notes on the research overall: In an earlier analysis of fewer than 750 of the donors, 276 Gb of sequence data and approximately 100 million unique TCR beta sequences from approximately 180 million T cells were reported. An early release that covered some 630 HLA-typed donors contained 250 to 350 gigabases of sequencing data and around 85 million unique TCR sequences. Among the roughly 370 genotyped donors, around 79% belonged to the genetic ancestry cluster associated with self-reported Caucasian donors. The study aimed to test whether signatures of past pathogen exposure could be identified by cataloging public T cell receptors. The study profiled the T cell repertoires of some 610 subjects by immunosequencing and related them to cytomegalovirus serostatus. In addition to the first cohort of 650 to 750 subjects, a separate validation cohort of 130 or so different subjects was used. The study combined high-throughput TCR immunosequencing, statistical association of individual TCRs with disease status, and machine learning to predict cytomegalovirus infection status. In a later analysis, previously published TCR beta repertoires from several hundred donors were re-analyzed and high-resolution HLA genotyping was added so that TCR occurrence patterns could be studied. Rather than using new phenotypic data, the later analysis identified candidate immune exposures from TCR beta sequences and from how often those sequences occurred across donors. An earlier analysis of some 500 of the donors used high-throughput TCR beta sequencing to judge whether each TCR beta V gene segment behaved as functional or pseudogenic. Alongside the repertoire data, information on donor age, sex, ethnicity and CMV serostatus was compiled. In a later genetic analysis, genome-wide SNP genotypes for about 65% of the roughly 670 donors were used, and that subset was treated as a discovery cohort. All discovery cohort repertoires had been generated using a single sequencing platform. HLA typing covered class I and class II loci at four-digit resolution. The number of donors typed differed by locus, with roughly 629-640 for A, B, C, DRB1 and DQB1, roughly 550 for DQA1, approximately 570 for DPA1, and around 450 for DPB1. Because of strong linkage in the cohort, roughly 5 DR-DQ haplotypes were treated as single units for association and clustering. Across around 400 genotyped donors of the cohort, an average of about 240,000 unique TCR beta nucleotide sequences per donor were sequenced, and roughly 20% of those sequences were non-productive. Overall study outcomes, separate from this receptor: In a later analysis, HLA-associated TCR beta chains showed more clonal expansion and lower generation probabilities than non-associated chains that were equally common. Several of the top co-occurrence clusters appeared to be linked to parvovirus B19, influenza, CMV and Epstein-Barr virus, according to a later analysis. The classifier was reported to diagnose cytomegalovirus status with high specificity and sensitivity in both the original cohort and the validation cohort. V-gene and J-gene trimming of TCR beta chains was associated with a missense DCLRE1C variant in a later genetic analysis, and the association was replicated in an independent cohort. In a later genetic analysis, fewer N-insertions in productive TCRs were reported among donors in an Asian-associated ancestry cluster than the roughly 670-donor mean. In a later analysis, the rate of TCR association differed among HLA loci, with DRB1 alleles having the most associated TCRs and HLA-C alleles having the fewest. Most CMV-associated TCR beta chains appeared to be HLA-restricted in a later analysis, and the HLA associations seemed to be driven largely by CMV exposure. When HLA alleles, especially DR and DQ, strongly co-occurred, TCR associations were difficult to assign to individual alleles. Linkage disequilibrium might explain the correlated functional status among segregating V segments, but an unknown experimental factor could not be ruled out. It was suggested by the authors that the approach could potentially be generalized to other disease states and immunological phenotypes. HLA typing was unavailable for some donors at each locus, so association tests used only the typed subset. In this cohort, only TCR beta chains were sequenced, and detectable features were limited by the absence of alpha or paired-chain data. Presence/absence analyses assumed roughly uniform sequencing depth across donors, an assumption that may not hold. Across donors, most TCR sequences were observed very rarely, whereas some public TCRs were present in many individuals. The only immune exposure information available for the cohort was CMV serostatus. Some IMGT-functional V segments, including TRBV6-2 and TRBV6-3, could not be told apart with the 87-base-pair reads, so those segments were excluded. A group of highly shared sequence variants was considered likely to be a technical artifact of the sequencing pipeline. A further reported finding was that TCR beta sequences accurately predicted the HLA-A and HLA-B alleles for most subjects in the first cohort. A few of the identified cytomegalovirus-associated TCR beta chains were confirmed in vitro to be specific for cytomegalovirus antigens. Because counts were too low, more than 15 rarely observed V segments, including chromosome 9 orphons, were excluded from the earlier analysis of around 590 of the donors. A later analysis associated about 18,000 TCR beta sequences with specific HLA alleles at a false discovery rate of 0.05. In an earlier analysis of about 550 of the donors, most TCR beta V segments were observed in productive rearrangements about 90% or about 30% of the time, broadly matching IMGT annotations. In the study, about 150 TCR beta chains were listed as associated with cytomegalovirus.

The junction shows trimming of 3 bases on V and 4 bases on J, and the gene matches do not reach 9 bases of it. Via the germline V gene, CDR1 is SNHLY and CDR2 FYNNEI. The CDR3 starts with the cysteine, ends with the phenylalanine, and has 16 residues. Only the CDR3 DNA stays, 48 bases, in frame from base 1. Library preparation employed the immunoSEQ multiplex PCR assay. A mixture of 60 forward primers for TCR Vbeta segments and 13 reverse primers for TCR Jbeta segments was used in the multiplex PCR. The CDR3 region of rearranged TCR beta genes was amplified from genomic DNA by a multiplex PCR assay. Amplified TCR beta libraries were sequenced as 87-base-pair reads on the Illumina HiSeq System. In the original analysis: A later analysis counted some 80 million unique TCR beta chains across the 666 repertoires, and about 10 million of these chains were shared by at least two donors. Raw reads were error-corrected and collapsed into unique sequences with a nearest-neighbor algorithm that merged closely related sequences to remove PCR and sequencing errors. To assign V, D and J gene segments, CDR3 sequences were aligned to IMGT reference sequences. For a sequence to be retained, a match of at least six nucleotides to both a V gene segment and a J gene segment was required. A rearrangement was called productive if the CDR3 had no stop codons and remained in frame with V and J, and every other rearrangement was called non-productive. CDR3 was defined by IMGT convention, running from the second conserved V-encoded cysteine to the conserved J-encoded phenylalanine. The earlier analysis of some 580 of the donors excluded any sequence lacking an unambiguous match to a single V gene segment. In an earlier analysis of about 590 of the donors, a V segment was called functional when productive rearrangements were above 56.7%, and segregating when the standard deviation between donors exceeded 5%. A statistical classification framework was built for diagnosing cytomegalovirus status from the catalog of TCR beta chain sequences. A later analysis assigned V and J genes by comparing TCR nucleotide sequences with IMGT/GENE-DB human TR gene sequences. The TCRdist pipeline was used in a later analysis to assign CDR3 sequences and most-parsimonious VDJ recombination scenarios. In a later analysis, each TCR beta chain was defined by its CDR3 amino acid sequence together with its V-gene family, and reads lacking a unique V-gene family were excluded. In a later analysis, 500 to 650 highly shared, low-generation-probability nucleotide sequences were removed to address suspected cross-contamination and a sequencing artifact. A later analysis calculated a clonal expansion index for each public chain from normalized within-repertoire ranks of inferred template counts. Generation probabilities in a later analysis came from a VDJ recombination model fitted to out-of-frame rearrangements, and those results were checked against IGoR. In a later analysis, hypergeometric tests were used to score TCR-TCR, TCR-HLA and TCR-CMV co-occurrence, with a repertoire-size bias correction applied to TCR pairs. A later analysis estimated false discovery rates by permuting HLA or CMV assignments 20 times. In a later analysis, co-occurring TCRs were grouped using DBSCAN, and TCRdist sequence similarity was added for clustering within HLA-allele-positive subsets. Co-occurrence clustering excluded repertoires with fewer than 30,000 or more than 120,000 public chains, plus five with anomalous nucleotide sharing. This immuneACCESS table, as held by TCRdb, lists in-frame sequences with V and J called but not all clones. Of the missing ones, under half trace to an unresolved V gene in checked studies; the others have no known cause. That table supplies the V and J calls and clone size; D and trimming were determined from the DNA. The sample records 45,000 to 60,000 clones, around three quarters of which are singletons. In total, the top ten clones hold 5% to 7.5% of the sample.

The cohort comprised 666 healthy bone marrow donors. Cohort members were all nominally healthy when sampled, although unrecorded immune exposures were likely present. The donor was CMV seronegative and belonged to the group of 352 seronegative cohort members. Each donor provided a peripheral blood sample, and peripheral blood mononuclear cells were used for TCR beta sequencing. Genomic DNA was extracted from the blood cell samples with the Qiagen DNeasy Blood Extraction Kit. As for this clone: No cognate antigen has been identified for it. The input lacks base qualities; no much larger clone sits a single base away.

This TCR derives from a man aged 30-40 years in good health and CMV-seronegative. Source material: PBMCs. The chain joins TRBV2 to TRBJ2-5, and 9 junction bases match TRBD2. In nucleotide form, the sequence is TGTGCCAGCAGTGAGATCGCGGGAGGGGGAGGAGAGACCCAGTACTTC. It is translated as CASSEIAGGGGETQYF.